These T cell receptor beta chains were read from a single sample in a study of blood T cell repertoires in COVID-19. The table came from immunoSEQ multiplex PCR; TCRdb's copy has only in-frame clones and leaves some out. The sample has 70,000 or so clones, about three quarters seen once; the top ten hold approximately 40%. Sequencing used peripheral blood. Every receptor here comes from a woman in her seventies with acute or convalescent COVID-19. The CDR3 runs from the conserved cysteine through the conserved F or W. Fields, in order: clone size, CDR3 length, D gene, V gene, J gene, CDR3 DNA, CDR3 protein. The D gene is left open where the match is weak. Clone size is not always given. Where it is, it says once, few, many or a class for expanded clones.

size: -; length: 17; D: TRBD2; V: TRBV29-1; J: TRBJ2-1; DNA: TGCAGCGTTGCGTTCCGGACTAGCAGTTTAGGGAAAAATGAGCAGTTCTTC; CDR3: CSVAFRTSSLGKNEQFF
size: few; length: 13; D: TRBD1; V: TRBV19; J: TRBJ1-2; DNA: TGTGCCAGTAGTCCAACAGGGGGCTATGGCTACACCTTC; CDR3: CASSPTGGYGYTF
size: -; length: 17; D: TRBD2; V: TRBV4-2; J: TRBJ2-3; DNA: TGTGCCAGCAGCCGTGGACTAGCGGGGGCCAGCACAGATACGCAGTATTTT; CDR3: CASSRGLAGASTDTQYF
size: -; length: 15; D: -; V: TRBV9; J: TRBJ2-1; DNA: TGTGCCAGCAGCGTAGGAGCGGTAACGGTCTATGAGCAGTTCTTC; CDR3: CASSVGAVTVYEQFF
size: many; length: 14; D: -; V: TRBV19; J: TRBJ2-7; DNA: TGTGCCAGTAGTATAGTGGCAGGGACCTACGAGCAGTACTTC; CDR3: CASSIVAGTYEQYF
size: -; length: 15; D: TRBD1; V: TRBV5-1; J: TRBJ2-5; DNA: TGCGCCAGCAGCACGCGTGGGGACAGACAAGAGACCCAGTACTTC; CDR3: CASSTRGDRQETQYF
size: -; length: 14; D: TRBD1; V: TRBV6-5; J: TRBJ1-2; DNA: TGTGCCAGCAGTTACTTGGACAGGACCTATGGCTACACCTTC; CDR3: CASSYLDRTYGYTF
size: -; length: 12; D: -; V: TRBV11-2; J: TRBJ2-1; DNA: TGTGCCAGCAGCCGTCGCTACAATGAGCAGTTCTTC; CDR3: CASSRRYNEQFF
size: -; length: 14; D: -; V: TRBV6-2/TRBV6-3; J: TRBJ1-5; DNA: TGTGCCAGCATCCCGCGATGGGGCGGTCAGCCCCAGCATTTT; CDR3: CASIPRWGGQPQHF
size: -; length: 14; D: -; V: TRBV30; J: TRBJ1-1; DNA: TGTGCCTGGAGTGGCCCGGGACAGAACACTGAAGCTTTCTTT; CDR3: CAWSGPGQNTEAFF
size: -; length: 15; D: -; V: TRBV3-1/TRBV3-2; J: TRBJ2-3; DNA: TGTGCCAGCAGCCAAGAATCGGTTCGGGCAGATACGCAGTATTTT; CDR3: CASSQESVRADTQYF
size: -; length: 18; D: TRBD1; V: TRBV19; J: TRBJ1-5; DNA: TGTGCCAGTAGTATAGCCCCCCCGACAGGGGGGGGAAATCAGCCCCAGCATTTT; CDR3: CASSIAPPTGGGNQPQHF
size: -; length: 12; D: -; V: TRBV9; J: TRBJ1-3; DNA: TGTGCCAGCAGCGGAGTCGGAAACACCATATATTTT; CDR3: CASSGVGNTIYF
size: -; length: 12; D: -; V: TRBV19; J: TRBJ2-5; DNA: TGTGCCAGTAGCCAGGGGCGGGAGACCCAGTACTTC; CDR3: CASSQGRETQYF
size: -; length: 15; D: -; V: TRBV28; J: TRBJ1-5; DNA: TGTGCCAGCAGTTGGTCAGGGAGGGACAATCAGCCCCAGCATTTT; CDR3: CASSWSGRDNQPQHF
size: few; length: 17; D: TRBD2; V: TRBV11-3; J: TRBJ2-1; DNA: TGTGCCAGCAGCTTGGGACTAGCGGCAAGCTCCTACAATGAGCAGTTCTTC; CDR3: CASSLGLAASSYNEQFF
size: -; length: 16; D: TRBD2; V: TRBV28; J: TRBJ2-1; DNA: TGTGCCAGCAGTACCAACGGACTAGCGGGAGGCAATGAGCAGTTCTTC; CDR3: CASSTNGLAGGNEQFF
size: once; length: 13; D: -; V: TRBV2; J: TRBJ1-2; DNA: TGTGCCAGCAGTGAGAGCCACCGAGAGGGCTACACCTTC; CDR3: CASSESHREGYTF
size: -; length: 14; D: -; V: TRBV10-3; J: TRBJ1-1; DNA: TGTGCCATCAGTCCGGGGACAAGTAACACTGAAGCTTTCTTT; CDR3: CAISPGTSNTEAFF
size: few; length: 15; D: -; V: TRBV5-1; J: TRBJ2-2; DNA: TGCGCCAGCAGCTCTACAGGGTACGTCGGCGGGGAGCTGTTTTTT; CDR3: CASSSTGYVGGELFF
size: -; length: 18; D: TRBD1; V: TRBV11-2; J: TRBJ2-7; DNA: TGTGCCAGCAGCCCAATGAGCCGGGACAGGCGTTCTCCCTACGAGCAGTACTTC; CDR3: CASSPMSRDRRSPYEQYF
size: -; length: 12; D: -; V: TRBV12-3/TRBV12-4; J: TRBJ1-6; DNA: TGTGCCAGCAGTTCGAAGAGATCACCCCTCCACTTT; CDR3: CASSSKRSPLHF
size: -; length: 16; D: TRBD1; V: TRBV11-2; J: TRBJ1-3; DNA: TGTGCCAGCAGGACCCTAACAGGGGCTCGAGGAAACACCATATATTTT; CDR3: CASRTLTGARGNTIYF
size: -; length: 14; D: -; V: TRBV5-4; J: TRBJ2-1; DNA: TGTGCCAGCAGCCCGAGGGGGTTGAGAAATGAGCAGTTCTTC; CDR3: CASSPRGLRNEQFF
size: few; length: 14; D: -; V: TRBV11-2; J: TRBJ1-1; DNA: TGTGCCAGCAGCTTGGGACACCTTATGGCTGAAGCTTTCTTT; CDR3: CASSLGHLMAEAFF
size: -; length: 16; D: -; V: TRBV15; J: TRBJ2-2; DNA: TGTGCCACCAGCAGAGGGGGCTCCAAGAACACCGGGGAGCTGTTTTTT; CDR3: CATSRGGSKNTGELFF
size: -; length: 13; D: -; V: TRBV15; J: TRBJ1-2; DNA: TGTGCCACCAGCAGAGACCCAAGCTCCGGCTACACCTTC; CDR3: CATSRDPSSGYTF
size: -; length: 16; D: -; V: TRBV3-1/TRBV3-2; J: TRBJ1-1; DNA: TGTGCCAGCAGCCAAGATTGGGCGCGGGGGAACACTGAAGCTTTCTTT; CDR3: CASSQDWARGNTEAFF
size: -; length: 13; D: -; V: TRBV12-5; J: TRBJ1-1; DNA: TGTGCTAGTGGTACAGGACGCAGGCTTGAAGCTTTCTTT; CDR3: CASGTGRRLEAFF
size: many; length: 14; D: TRBD1; V: TRBV19; J: TRBJ1-2; DNA: TGTGCCAGTAGCAAACCGGGACAGAACTATGGCTACACCTTC; CDR3: CASSKPGQNYGYTF
size: once; length: 12; D: -; V: TRBV5-6; J: TRBJ2-1; DNA: TGTGCCAGCAGCTTGCTAGAAAATGAGCAGTTCTTC; CDR3: CASSLLENEQFF
size: -; length: 15; D: -; V: TRBV5-6; J: TRBJ2-7; DNA: TGTGCCAGCAGCCCTGGACAGTTGGCCTCCTACGAGCAGTACTTC; CDR3: CASSPGQLASYEQYF
size: -; length: 14; D: TRBD2; V: TRBV29-1; J: TRBJ2-7; DNA: TGCAGCGCCCAAGTCGACGCTAGCGGAAGCGAGCAGTACTTC; CDR3: CSAQVDASGSEQYF
size: once; length: 15; D: -; V: TRBV2; J: TRBJ1-2; DNA: TGTGCCAGCAGTGTCGAGCAGGGCCTACTCTATGGCTACACCTTC; CDR3: CASSVEQGLLYGYTF
size: -; length: 14; D: -; V: TRBV7-2; J: TRBJ1-1; DNA: TGTGCCAGCAGCTTAAGGGCAGGGGTTACTGAAGCTTTCTTT; CDR3: CASSLRAGVTEAFF
size: once; length: 13; D: -; V: TRBV12-3/TRBV12-4; J: TRBJ2-5; DNA: TGTGCCAGCAGTTTACGTAGGGGGGAGACCCAGTACTTC; CDR3: CASSLRRGETQYF
size: -; length: 16; D: TRBD1; V: TRBV10-3; J: TRBJ1-2; DNA: TGTGCCATCAGATCAGTCCGGGACAGGGATGTCTATGGCTACACCTTC; CDR3: CAIRSVRDRDVYGYTF
size: -; length: 13; D: -; V: TRBV18; J: TRBJ2-5; DNA: TGTGCCAGCTCACCCATAGACCAAGAGACCCAGTACTTC; CDR3: CASSPIDQETQYF
size: -; length: 12; D: -; V: TRBV30; J: TRBJ1-5; DNA: TGTGCCTGGAGCGACGGGAATCAGCCCCAGCATTTT; CDR3: CAWSDGNQPQHF
size: once; length: 11; D: -; V: TRBV29-1; J: TRBJ2-3; DNA: TGCAGCGTAGCCGGGACAGATACGCAGTATTTT; CDR3: CSVAGTDTQYF
size: -; length: 14; D: TRBD1; V: TRBV6-6; J: TRBJ1-6; DNA: TGTGCCAGCAGTTACGCGACAGGGGATTCACCCCTCCACTTT; CDR3: CASSYATGDSPLHF
size: -; length: 16; D: TRBD1; V: TRBV25-1; J: TRBJ1-2; DNA: TGTGCCAGCAGTCCGTGGGGACAGTTCGCTAACTATGGCTACACCTTC; CDR3: CASSPWGQFANYGYTF
size: -; length: 12; D: -; V: TRBV28; J: TRBJ2-1; DNA: TGTGCCAGCAGTTTCCTACGAAATGAGCAGTTCTTC; CDR3: CASSFLRNEQFF
size: few; length: 14; D: TRBD2; V: TRBV9; J: TRBJ2-1; DNA: TGTGCCAGCAGCGTTAGCGGGAGTTCTAATGAGCAGTTCTTC; CDR3: CASSVSGSSNEQFF